This passage covers 20 T cell receptor beta chains from one sample sequenced in a study of human T cells and chemical hapten exposure. TCRdb reprocessed the RACE reads via MiXCR and lists one record per CDR3 protein. The data contain 150,000 to 200,000 distinct CDR3 sequences, more than 14% of them singletons. Regarding time point: patch test 1, 2 weeks after DPC sensitization. Treatment given: therapeutic diphenylcyclopropenone sensitization with weekly scalp DPC. The sequenced sample was whole blood, obtained in connection with sensitization to the hapten diphenylcyclopropenone (DPC). These receptor sequences come from a woman in her 30s with alopecia areata. Some clones in this sample may be carry-over from other donors' samples.

This clonotype was counted between two and nine times. The V and J genes are TRBV5-1 and TRBJ1-1; TRBD1 matches at 8 bases. J gave up 4 bases and V 3 bases, and 5 bases lay outside the gene matches. The CDR3 sequence is 14 residues long. Germline V gene sequence: CDR1 SGHRS, CDR2 YFSETQ. The CDR3 protein is CASSSGQGLTEAFF. The DNA of the CDR3 is TGCGCCAGCAGCTCCGGACAGGGTCTCACTGAAGCTTTCTTT. Full variable domain (rest looked up from reference TRBV5-1 and TRBJ1-1): KAGVTQTPRYLIKTRGQQVTLSCSPISGHRSVSWYQQTPGQGLQFLFEYFSETQRNKGNFPGRFSGRQFSNSRSEMNVSTLELGDSALYLCASSSGQGLTEAFFGQGTRLTVV.

This clonotype has ten or more counts. The chain links TRBV5-1 to TRBJ1-5; D may be TRBD1 (5 bases). Trimming cost V 4 bases and J 5 bases, with 16 bases left between them. Germline values: CDR1 SGHRS, CDR2 YFSETQ. CDR3 length: 15 residues. CDR3 amino acids: CASSPAGTKDQPQHF. CDR3 DNA sequence: TGCGCCAGCAGCCCTGCGGGGACCAAAGATCAGCCCCAGCATTTT.

The chain carries TRBV9 and TRBJ2-5; 8 nucleotides agree with TRBD2. CDR3 length: 15 residues. The germline V gene encodes CDR1 SGDLS and CDR2 YYNGEE. V lost 4 bases and J lost 2; bases outside the gene matches: 7. As DNA, the CDR3 is TGTGCCAGCAGCCGTAGCGGGACTAGACAAGAGACCCAGTACTTC. It translates to CASSRSGTRQETQYF.

This clonotype has more than one count but fewer than ten. V is TRBV13 and J is TRBJ1-6, with D hard to call. V was cut by 3 bases and J by 5 bases, with 11 bases left in between. This CDR3 has 15 amino acids. Germline CDR1 and CDR2: PRHDT and FYEKMQ (reference sequence). DNA for the CDR3: TGTGCCAGCAGCTTCGCGGACGGAGATAATTCACCCCTCCACTTT. It encodes CASSFADGDNSPLHF.

The chain couples TRBV20-1 to TRBJ2-7, with 9 bases lining up with TRBD2. V was pared by 6 bases and J by 2 bases, with 8 bases of the junction left unmatched. Germline values: CDR1 DFQATT, CDR2 SNEGSKA (reference sequence). The CDR3 consists of 14 residues. The CDR3 reads CSANLAGVAYEQYF. CDR3 sequence (DNA): TGCAGTGCGAACTTAGCGGGAGTGGCCTACGAGCAGTACTTC.

The V gene is TRBV5-4, the J gene TRBJ1-1, with D unclear. Germline values: CDR1 SGHNT, CDR2 YYREEE (reference sequence). V shed 4 bases and J shed 1 base, with 11 bases lying between them. The CDR3 is 14 residues long. CDR3 sequence (DNA): TGTGCCAGCAGCATCTACCACTCGAACACTGAAGCTTTCTTT. Its translation: CASSIYHSNTEAFF.

Worth noting for this clonotype: A read error may be the cause here, since a much bigger clone is one base away. The chain recombines TRBV5-1 with TRBJ1-4; D not resolved. CDR3 size: 16 residues. With 0 bases removed from V and 0 bases from J, the gap between germline ends came to 9 bases. CDR1 is SGHRS and CDR2 is YFSETQ in the germline V gene. CDR3 DNA: TGCGCCAGCAGCTTGGGACCGGGAACAACTAATGAAAAACTGTTTTTT. Translation: CASSLGPGTTNEKLFF.

The chain uses TRBV12-3 or TRBV12-4 and TRBJ1-5, with D possibly matching TRBD1 (5 bases). This CDR3 contains 16 residues. V gave up 5 bases and J gave up 3 bases, with 17 bases separating them. Here the CDR3 reads CASSGSGSYSNQPQHF. In DNA form, the CDR3 reads TGTGCCAGCAGTGGATCAGGGAGCTACTCCAATCAGCCCCAGCATTTT.

The V gene is TRBV4-3, the J gene TRBJ1-3; 7 bases are a match to TRBD1. V lost 2 bases, J lost 2 bases, and 15 bases stayed unmatched. This CDR3 has 19 residues. Germline lookup yields CDR1 LGHNA and CDR2 YSLEER. The CDR3 protein is CASSQNRVTGTATGNTIYF. In nucleotides, the CDR3 is TGCGCCAGCAGCCAAAACCGCGTTACCGGGACAGCAACTGGAAACACCATATATTTT.

A few counts support this clonotype. The genes are TRBV18 and TRBJ1-2; 8 bases line up with TRBD1. Germline V gives CDR1 KGHSH, CDR2 LQKENI. Trimming took 4 bases from V and 8 from J; bases not matched to a gene: 24. The CDR3 loop spans 19 amino acids. The CDR3 DNA sequence: TGTGCCAGCTCACTAAACCTACCGGGACAGGATCTCTCCTTAGCCGGCTACACCTTC. Its protein is CASSLNLPGQDLSLAGYTF.

The genes are TRBV28 and TRBJ2-7; no clear D. The V gene lost 0 bases and the J gene lost 2 bases, with 8 bases spanning the gap. Germline V lookup: CDR1 MDHEN, CDR2 SYDVKM. The CDR3 consists of 14 residues. CDR3 nucleotides: TGTGCCAGCAGTTTATGGGCCAGGCCCTACGAGCAGTACTTC. Translating it yields CASSLWARPYEQYF.

The rearrangement joins TRBV5-1 to TRBJ2-1, with 12 bases fitting TRBD2. Trimming at V came to 1 base and at J to 4 bases, leaving 3 bases not matched to a gene. Germline CDR1 and CDR2: SGHRS and YFSETQ. This CDR3 spans 16 amino acids. CDR3: CASSLRLAGEYNEQFF. In nucleotides, the CDR3 is TGCGCCAGCAGCTTGAGACTAGCGGGGGAATACAATGAGCAGTTCTTC. Using reference TRBV5-1 and TRBJ2-1 for the parts outside the CDR3, the full variable domain is KAGVTQTPRYLIKTRGQQVTLSCSPISGHRSVSWYQQTPGQGLQFLFEYFSETQRNKGNFPGRFSGRQFSNSRSEMNVSTLELGDSALYLCASSLRLAGEYNEQFFGPGTRLTVL.

This clonotype was counted a few times. One end of the junction varies from germline; a read error may be responsible. The chain combines TRBV11-1 with TRBJ1-6; 9 nucleotides match TRBD1. Germline V lookup: CDR1 SGHAT, CDR2 FQDESV (reference sequence). The CDR3 has 15 amino acids. For the CDR3, the DNA is TGTGCCAGCAGCTCGGGACAGGGCCCAAGGTCACCCCTCCCCTTT. Protein: CASSSGQGPRSPLPF.

This sequence joins TRBV5-1 and TRBJ2-2; D is possibly TRBD1 (5 bases). Germline lookup yields CDR1 SGHRS and CDR2 YFSETQ. This CDR3 has 14 amino acids. The V end was cut by 0 bases, the J end by 4 bases, with 7 bases between. As DNA, the CDR3 is TGCGCCAGCAGCTTGGAGGGGATCACCGGGGAGCTGTTTTTT. This encodes CASSLEGITGELFF.

This clonotype came up a few times. The chain employs TRBV6-1 and TRBJ1-2; possibly TRBD1 for D (6 bases). Germline V lookup: CDR1 MNHNS, CDR2 SASEGT. Trimming pared 6 bases from V and 4 bases from J, leaving 15 bases between. This CDR3 is 14 amino acids long. CDR3 loop: CASRLTGTGYGYTF. CDR3 bases: TGTGCCAGCAGGCTAACAGGGACCGGCTATGGCTACACCTTC.

In nucleotides, the CDR3 is TGCGCCAGCAGCCCTGGACAGGAGAGCTCCTACGAGCAGTACTTC. This codes for CASSPGQESSYEQYF. The chain links TRBV5-1 to TRBJ2-7; the match to TRBD1 covers 7 bases. The J segment lost 0 bases and the V segment lost 4 bases, leaving 7 bases of the junction unmatched. The CDR3 is 15 amino acids. CDR1 and CDR2 (germline): SGHRS, YFSETQ.

There are a few counts of this clonotype. This chain links TRBV27 with TRBJ1-6; D is ambiguous. Between the trimmed V and J ends, which lost 3 bases and 0 bases, there was a span of 12 bases. Germline values: CDR1 MNHEY, CDR2 SMNVEV (reference sequence). This CDR3 region has 17 residues. CDR3: CASSFLALGSYNSPLHF. As DNA, the CDR3 is TGTGCCAGCAGTTTTCTGGCTTTAGGCTCCTATAATTCACCCCTCCACTTT.

At least ten counts were recorded for this clonotype. J is TRBJ1-1 and V is TRBV7-9; D may be TRBD1 (5 bases). Germline V gene lookup returns CDR1 SEHNR and CDR2 FQNEAQ (reference sequence). Trimming shortened V by 3 bases and J by 0 bases, and 8 bases separated the two germline ends. The CDR3 runs 14 residues. The CDR3 nucleotides are TGTGCCAGCAGCTTTGGGGCCATGAACACTGAAGCTTTCTTT. This gives the protein CASSFGAMNTEAFF. The whole variable domain, filled in from reference TRBV7-9 and TRBJ1-1, reads DTGVSQNPRHKITKRGQNVTFRCDPISEHNRLYWYRQTLGQGPEFLTYFQNEAQLEKSRLLSDRFSAERPKGSFSTLEIQRTEQGDSAMYLCASSFGAMNTEAFFGQGTRLTVV.

The sample holds a few counts of this clonotype. The gene calls are TRBV5-4 and TRBJ2-3; D tentatively fits TRBD1 or TRBD2 (5 bases each). CDR1 and CDR2 (germline): SGHNT, YYREEE (reference sequence). V gave up 2 bases and J gave up 1 base, with 8 bases separating them. CDR3 length: 14 residues. CDR3: CASSLGTRTDTQYF. CDR3 DNA: TGTGCCAGCAGCTTAGGGACCCGCACAGATACGCAGTATTTT. Full variable domain (missing parts from reference TRBV5-4 and TRBJ2-3): ETGVTQSPTHLIKTRGQQVTLRCSSQSGHNTVSWYQQALGQGPQFIFQYYREEENGRGNFPPRFSGLQFPNYSSELNVNALELDDSALYLCASSLGTRTDTQYFGPGTRLTVL.

About this clonotype: One junction end disagrees with the germline gene, perhaps due to a read error. The gene calls are TRBV7-2 and TRBJ2-5, with TRBD2 matching over 7 bases. CDR3 length: 12 residues. Germline V lookup: CDR1 SGHTA, CDR2 FQGNSA. The CDR3 bases are TGTGTCAGCAGCTCCGGGGGGGAGACCCAGTACTTC. Protein product: CVSSSGGETQYF.